The source of this TCR beta chain is a study of breast tumors, draining lymph nodes, adjacent tissues. V was pared by 7 bases and J by 0 bases, with 10 bases between. This CDR3 contains 12 residues. Germline V CDR1 and CDR2: DFQATT, SNEGSKA (reference sequence). Axillary draining lymph nodes of breast cancer patients supplied the node samples. TCRdb itself ran the multiplex PCR reads through MiXCR, one entry per CDR3 protein. The sample lists around 110,000 distinct CDR3 sequences, less than 40% occurring once. This chain connects TRBV20-1 to TRBJ2-7; the D gene is possibly TRBD1 (6 bases). The clonotype originates from a female donor with breast cancer. Some clones in this sample may be carry-over from other donors' samples. Sequencing was performed on axillary lymph node tissue. The CDR3 DNA follows: TGCAGTGTACAGGGCCCCTCCTACGAGCAGTACTTC. The encoded protein is CSVQGPSYEQYF.